Listed below are T cell receptor beta chains from one sample, sequenced in a study of blood T cell repertoires in COVID-19. TCRdb's copy holds only in-frame clones and misses some; the assay was immunoSEQ multiplex PCR. The sample contains about 250,000 clones, around 87% of which appear only once. Material: PBMCs or T cells enriched from blood (not recorded which). The receptors were gathered from a woman between 50 and 59 years old who had recovered from COVID-19. Each CDR3 is given with its conserved first and last residue. A D gene is named only where the DNA matches it firmly. Not all rows give a size; the values are once, few, many and, for expanded clones, a class.

CDR3	DNA	V	J	size	D
CASSPRTGLTGELFF	TGTGCCAGCAGCCCACGGACAGGGTTGACCGGGGAGCTGTTTTTT	TRBV7-3	TRBJ2-2	-	TRBD1
CAIKTENTEAFF	TGTGCCATCAAGACAGAGAACACTGAAGCTTTCTTT	TRBV10-3	TRBJ1-1	-	-
CASSLGPAGNTIYF	TGTGCCAGCAGCTTAGGTCCCGCTGGAAACACCATATATTTT	TRBV11-2	TRBJ1-3	-	-
CASSQDPGFYGYTF	TGCGCCAGCAGCCAAGATCCGGGATTCTATGGCTACACCTTC	TRBV4-1	TRBJ1-2	-	-
CASSPQGSLANTEAFF	TGTGCCAGCAGCCCTCAAGGGTCCCTAGCGAACACTGAAGCTTTCTTT	TRBV7-9	TRBJ1-1	-	-
CASSTSGEGQPQHF	TGTGCCAGTAGTACCTCAGGGGAAGGGCAGCCCCAGCATTTT	TRBV19	TRBJ1-5	-	-
CASSLLPAGGEGYTF	TGTGCCAGCAGTTTATTGCCCGCCGGGGGTGAGGGCTACACCTTC	TRBV28	TRBJ1-2	-	-
CASSSRTERETQYF	TGTGCCAGCAGTTCCCGGACAGAGCGCGAGACCCAGTACTTC	TRBV27	TRBJ2-5	-	-
CASSRKFGGDRPKVEQFF	TGTGCCAGTAGTAGAAAATTTGGTGGGGACAGGCCCAAGGTTGAGCAGTTCTTC	TRBV19	TRBJ2-1	once	TRBD1
CASSPPEPGGGYGYTF	TGTGCCAGTAGTCCGCCGGAACCAGGGGGCGGCTATGGCTACACCTTC	TRBV19	TRBJ1-2	few	TRBD1
CASRRGTSGTGELFF	TGTGCCAGCAGACGAGGGACTAGCGGTACCGGGGAGCTGTTTTTT	TRBV9	TRBJ2-2	-	TRBD2
CASSPGLNGYTF	TGTGCCAGCAGCCCGGGTTTGAATGGCTACACCTTC	TRBV7-9	TRBJ1-2	-	-
CASSLGLATQYF	TGTGCCAGCAGCTTGGGGCTCGCTACGCAGTATTTT	TRBV7-8	TRBJ2-3	-	-
CASNLLGQGDEAFF	TGCGCCAGCAACCTTTTGGGACAGGGGGATGAAGCTTTCTTT	TRBV5-1	TRBJ1-1	-	TRBD1
CASSLDGSRWQEPYEQYF	TGTGCCAGCAGCTTAGACGGCTCCCGTTGGCAGGAACCCTACGAGCAGTACTTC	TRBV7-8	TRBJ2-7	-	-
CASSLGGTGELFF	TGTGCCAGCAGCTTAGGAGGAACGGGGGAGCTGTTTTTT	TRBV11-2	TRBJ2-2	-	-
CASSLTSGMRGYTF	TGTGCCAGCAGCTTAACTTCAGGGATGCGGGGCTACACCTTC	TRBV7-2	TRBJ1-2	once	-
CAISEPGLAFTGELFF	TGTGCCATCAGTGAGCCGGGACTAGCATTCACCGGGGAGCTGTTTTTT	TRBV10-3	TRBJ2-2	few	TRBD2
CASSLEASRHEQFF	TGTGCCAGCAGCTTAGAGGCTAGCCGACATGAGCAGTTCTTC	TRBV7-2	TRBJ2-1	-	-
CASSLARTSGRNEQFF	TGTGCCAGCAGCTTGGCCAGGACTAGCGGGAGGAATGAGCAGTTCTTC	TRBV5-4	TRBJ2-1	-	TRBD2
CASSYWGQGDTEAFF	TGTGCCAGCAGTTACTGGGGACAGGGGGACACTGAAGCTTTCTTT	TRBV6-5	TRBJ1-1	-	TRBD1
CAWRGTGEAFF	TGTGCCTGGAGGGGGACAGGGGAAGCTTTCTTT	TRBV30	TRBJ1-1	few	TRBD1
CASSPGHLSEAFF	TGTGCCAGCAGCCCAGGACATCTCTCTGAAGCTTTCTTT	TRBV7-8	TRBJ1-1	few	-
CASSLEGGRTNTEAFF	TGTGCCAGCAGCTTAGAGGGGGGGCGGACGAACACTGAAGCTTTCTTT	TRBV7-6	TRBJ1-1	few	-
CAWSVRGGGIFEAFF	TGTGCCTGGAGTGTACGGGGCGGAGGGATTTTTGAAGCTTTCTTT	TRBV30	TRBJ1-1	once	-
CASSQSGWSGNTIYF	TGTGCCAGCAGCCAGTCAGGTTGGTCTGGAAACACCATATATTTT	TRBV3-1/TRBV3-2	TRBJ1-3	-	-
CATSTSGSSYNEQFF	TGTGCCACCAGCACTAGCGGGAGCTCCTACAATGAGCAGTTCTTC	TRBV15	TRBJ2-1	-	TRBD2
CASSLGAPFTDTQYF	TGTGCCAGCAGCTTAGGGGCACCCTTCACAGATACGCAGTATTTT	TRBV7-2	TRBJ2-3	-	-
CASSLNPGLGQFF	TGTGCCAGCAGTTTGAATCCCGGACTAGGGCAGTTCTTC	TRBV27	TRBJ2-1	-	TRBD2
CASSPDKAVYGYTF	TGTGCCAGCTCCCCGGACAAGGCCGTCTATGGCTACACCTTC	TRBV18	TRBJ1-2	-	-
CASSSDRHEQYF	TGTGCCAGCAGTTCGGACAGACACGAGCAGTACTTC	TRBV2	TRBJ2-7	-	-
CASSLPGQGNEKLFF	TGTGCCAGCAGTTTACCGGGACAGGGGAATGAAAAACTGTTTTTT	TRBV28	TRBJ1-4	-	TRBD1
CASSPSQIQETQYF	TGTGCCAGCAGCCCCTCCCAGATCCAAGAGACCCAGTACTTC	TRBV14	TRBJ2-5	-	-
CASTRWDRYNEQFF	TGTGCCAGCACCCGGTGGGACAGGTACAATGAGCAGTTCTTC	TRBV5-4	TRBJ2-1	-	TRBD1